The subject of this entry is one TCR beta chain. Its matching antigen is unknown. The V gene's germline CDR1 is MGHDK and CDR2 SYGVNS. V lost 2 bases, J lost 4 bases, and 5 bases stayed unmatched. CDR3 length: 16 residues. This record comes from a study of cytomegalovirus exposure and HLA in healthy donors. Findings and caveats of the study: Most TCR sequences were rare, but some public TCRs occurred in many donors. The study recorded fewer than 200 TCR beta chains that were cytomegalovirus-associated. In a later analysis, V- and J-gene trimming of beta chains associated with a DCLRE1C missense variant, replicated independently.

Amplification used 60 Vbeta primers and 13 Jbeta primers. In the study's own analysis: Around 11 million of 70 million to 80 million unique TCR beta chains were shared, per a later count. Sequencing used immunoSEQ multiplex PCR; TCRdb keeps in-frame clones, though not all of them. From that table come the V and J calls and clone size; the DNA was used to work out D and trimming. The data show roughly 190,000 clones, around 75% seen once. The TCR originated in a woman aged 45-60 years in good health and CMV-seronegative. The chain employs TRBV25-1 and TRBJ1-5; 10 positions match TRBD1. The material sequenced was PBMCs. The CDR3 sequence is CASSEGDRGLNQPQHF. The CDR3 DNA follows: TGTGCCAGCAGTGAAGGGGACAGGGGACTAAATCAGCCCCAGCATTTT.